What follows are 29 T cell receptor beta chains derived from one specimen sequenced in a study of T cell changes during pregnancy in multiple sclerosis. Only in-frame clones appear in the TCRdb table, and some are missing; sequencing was by immunoSEQ multiplex PCR. This table holds roughly 100,000 clones, about 90% found once. The sequencing used peripheral blood, collected after pregnancy. Receptor source: a female donor with multiple sclerosis, enrolled in a pregnancy study.

This clone is a singleton in its sample. CDR3 coding DNA: TGTGCCAGCAGCAGGGTTGGAGTGTACCAAGAGACCCAGTACTTC. As protein: CASSRVGVYQETQYF. The chain joins TRBV6-5 to TRBJ2-5; D perhaps matches TRBD1 (5 bases). Germline V lookup: CDR1 MNHEY, CDR2 SVGAGI. Trimming took 6 bases from V and 0 from J, leaving 14 bases between them. CDR3 length: 15 amino acids.

The chain carries TRBV9 and TRBJ2-3; 9 bases fit TRBD1. CDR3 length: 15 residues. Germline V gives CDR1 SGDLS, CDR2 YYNGEE. After removal of 3 bases from V and 1 base from J, the junction contained 3 bases not matched to a gene. The CDR3 sequence: CASSGRDRGTDTQYF. In DNA form, the CDR3 reads TGTGCCAGCAGCGGCCGGGACAGGGGCACAGATACGCAGTATTTT.

This chain links TRBV5-8 with TRBJ2-5; D gene unclear. CDR3 length: 12 amino acids. The V gene's germline CDR1 is SGHTS and CDR2 YDEGEE. Trimming left V 6 bases short and J 5 bases short, with 11 bases between. This CDR3 is CASNLGEETQYF. The CDR3 coding sequence is TGTGCCAGCAACCTCGGTGAGGAGACCCAGTACTTC.

V and J are TRBV5-4 and TRBJ2-7; maybe TRBD2 (6 bases). This CDR3 region has 15 residues. V lost 0 bases, J lost 2 bases, and 12 bases lay in between. CDR1 SGHNT and CDR2 YYREEE come from the germline V gene (reference sequence). CDR3 region: CASSLGGTSAYEQYF. CDR3 in DNA: TGTGCCAGCAGCTTGGGAGGGACTTCCGCCTACGAGCAGTACTTC.

The chain couples TRBV7-6 to TRBJ2-7; 12 nucleotides match TRBD2. The J segment lost 2 bases and the V segment lost 4 bases, leaving 9 bases of the junction unmatched. CDR3 length equals 17 residues. Germline CDR1 is SGHVS and CDR2 is FNYEAQ. CDR3 sequence: CASSSSGASGRAYEQYF. CDR3 coding DNA: TGTGCCAGCAGCTCCTCGGGGGCTAGCGGGAGGGCCTACGAGCAGTACTTC.

The chain links TRBV6-5 to TRBJ1-1; no reliable D call. Per the germline V gene, CDR1 is MNHEY and CDR2 is SVGAGI. The CDR3 is 11 amino acids. V gave up 6 bases and J gave up 8 bases, with 10 bases separating them. CDR3 in DNA: TGTGCCAGCAGGGGCGGGAGCGAAGCTTTCTTT. Translated: CASRGGSEAFF.

The genes are TRBV21-1 and TRBJ2-7; TRBD2 is taken as the D call from the table, unchecked against the DNA. TRBV21-1 is classified as a pseudogene. The CDR3 is made up of 13 amino acids. CDR3 protein: CASSKRLAEEQYF. CDR3 coding DNA: TGTGCCAGCAGTAAAAGACTAGCGGAGGAGCAGTACTTC.

The chain couples TRBV4-3 to TRBJ1-1; D unclear. The CDR3 covers 13 residues. Germline CDR1 LGHNA, CDR2 YSLEER. The V and J ends lost 1 base and 0 bases respectively, with 3 bases between them. The CDR3 nucleotides are TGCGCCAGCAGCCAAGCAGTGAACACTGAAGCTTTCTTT. Translation gives CASSQAVNTEAFF.

This rearrangement joins TRBV30 to TRBJ1-1; D not resolved. V was trimmed by 2 bases and J by 4 bases, leaving 8 bases between them. The germline V gene encodes CDR1 GTSNPN and CDR2 SVGIG (reference sequence). This CDR3 has 12 amino acids. CDR3 in DNA: TGTGCCTGGAGTTCCCGGGTCACTGAAGCTTTCTTT. This encodes CAWSSRVTEAFF.

The genes are TRBV11-2 and TRBJ2-5; 9 positions match TRBD2. The V gene end was trimmed by 6 bases and the J gene end by 5 bases; junction bases not matched to a gene: 4. The CDR3 is 13 amino acids. Germline CDR1 and CDR2: SGHAT and FQNNGV. Here the CDR3 reads CASRRGGKETQYF. The CDR3 DNA reads TGTGCCAGCAGGCGGGGGGGGAAGGAGACCCAGTACTTC.

This chain joins TRBV7-2 and TRBJ1-1; D perhaps matches TRBD1 (6 bases). Germline V gene lookup returns CDR1 SGHTA and CDR2 FQGNSA. The CDR3 has 12 residues. The V gene lost 5 bases and the J gene lost 4 bases, with 8 bases spanning the gap. The CDR3 DNA is TGTGCCAGCAGCCCACAGGGCACTGAAGCTTTCTTT. Amino acid sequence: CASSPQGTEAFF.

J is TRBJ1-4 and V is TRBV7-2; tentatively, D is TRBD1 (5 bases). There are 13 residues in the CDR3. Germline CDR1 and CDR2: SGHTA and FQGNSA. V shed 8 bases and J shed 12 bases, with 19 bases lying between them. The DNA for the CDR3 is TGTGCCAGCGGTAGACAGCGGGGCGGGGAACTGTTTTTT. This sequence encodes CASGRQRGGELFF. Based on the CDR3 plus reference TRBV7-2 and TRBJ1-4, the full variable domain is GAGVSQSPSNKVTEKGKDVELRCDPISGHTALYWYRQSLGQGLEFLIYFQGNSAPDKSGLPSDRFSAERTGGSVSTLTIQRTQQEDSAVYLCASGRQRGGELFFGSGTQLSVL.

The chain joins TRBV27 to TRBJ1-3, with 10 bases fitting TRBD1. V gave up 3 bases and J gave up 3 bases; unmatched junction bases: 2. From germline, CDR1 is MNHEY and CDR2 SMNVEV (reference sequence). The CDR3 extends over 15 amino acids. The CDR3 spells CASSFGTGDGNTIYF. The CDR3 DNA reads TGTGCCAGCAGTTTTGGGACAGGGGATGGAAACACCATATATTTT.

V is TRBV19 and J is TRBJ2-1, with TRBD1 identical over 10 bases. The CDR3 runs to 14 residues. Per germline, CDR1 LNHDA and CDR2 SQIVND (reference sequence). V lost 4 bases and J lost 5; bases outside the gene matches: 2. Here the CDR3 reads CASSTGQGHNEQFF. CDR3 coding DNA: TGTGCCAGTAGTACGGGACAGGGGCACAATGAGCAGTTCTTC.

This clone ranks as medium-sized. The V call is TRBV6-6, the J call TRBJ2-7, with TRBD1 as a possible D gene (6 bases). The CDR3 runs 13 residues. V dropped 7 bases and J dropped 4 bases, with 14 bases sitting between them. The germline CDR1 and CDR2 sequences are MNHNY and SVGAGI (reference sequence). Here the CDR3 reads CASNSGEAYEQYF. DNA of the CDR3: TGTGCCAGCAACTCAGGGGAAGCATACGAGCAGTACTTC.

The chain is built from TRBV7-2 and TRBJ2-1; 8 nucleotides line up with TRBD2. V gave up 0 bases and J gave up 2 bases; unmatched junction bases: 0. Germline V gene sequence: CDR1 SGHTA, CDR2 FQGNSA. The CDR3 consists of 15 residues. The CDR3 region has the DNA TGTGCCAGCAGCTTAGCGGGACTAGCCTACAATGAGCAGTTCTTC. This sequence encodes CASSLAGLAYNEQFF.

J is TRBJ2-5 and V is TRBV2, with 9 bases identical to TRBD1. The germline V gene has CDR1 SNHLY and CDR2 FYNNEI. Trimming removed 10 bases from V and 2 bases from J; junction bases left unmatched: 5. The CDR3 consists of 13 residues. The CDR3 is CATYRGLQETQYF. The CDR3 bases are TGTGCCACCTACAGGGGGCTACAAGAGACCCAGTACTTC.

The V and J genes are TRBV4-1 and TRBJ2-5; the match to TRBD2 covers 14 bases. The CDR3 covers 20 residues. With 1 base clipped from V and 5 bases from J, the junction kept 15 bases outside the gene matches. In germline, CDR1 is MGHRA, CDR2 YSYEKL. The CDR3 is CASSQALSGTSGSVYETQYF. The CDR3, as DNA: TGCGCCAGCAGCCAAGCGTTATCCGGGACTAGCGGGAGTGTCTACGAGACCCAGTACTTC.

This sequence joins TRBV7-2 and TRBJ1-1; tentative D call: TRBD1 (5 bases). The germline V and J ends were trimmed by 2 bases and 0 bases, with 19 bases remaining between them. This CDR3 contains 18 residues. Germline V gene sequence: CDR1 SGHTA, CDR2 FQGNSA. This CDR3 is CASSLRSGTGALNTEAFF. In DNA, the CDR3 is TGTGCCAGCAGCTTAAGATCCGGGACTGGGGCATTGAACACTGAAGCTTTCTTT.

The chain uses TRBV19 and TRBJ2-5; 9 nucleotides line up with TRBD1. Trimming cost V 3 bases and J 1 base; bases outside gene matches: 3. The germline V gene has CDR1 LNHDA and CDR2 SQIVND (reference sequence). CDR3 size: 15 residues. In DNA form, the CDR3 reads TGTGCCAGTAGTATCGGGACAGGGTTCCAAGAGACCCAGTACTTC. Protein sequence: CASSIGTGFQETQYF.

The chain joins TRBV6-1 to TRBJ2-5; TRBD2 aligns across 7 bases. The germline gives CDR1 MNHNS, CDR2 SASEGT. Germline trimming cut 2 bases from V and 4 bases from J; bases unmatched to any gene: 4. The CDR3 sequence is 14 residues long. DNA of the CDR3: TGTGCCAGCAGTGAATGGGGAGGGCGAGAGACCCAGTACTTC. It specifies CASSEWGGRETQYF.

The rearrangement links TRBV2 to TRBJ2-7; possible D gene TRBD1, 5 bases. Trimming removed 7 bases from V and 3 bases from J, with 10 bases in between. CDR1 and CDR2 (germline): SNHLY, FYNNEI. This CDR3 comprises 12 residues. The CDR3 nucleotides are TGTGCCAGCATAGCCAGGGTCTACGAGCAGTACTTC. Translation: CASIARVYEQYF.

CDR3 coding DNA: TGTGCCTGGAGTGTACCGGTACCGGGTGGGAACACTGAAGCTTTCTTT. This translates into CAWSVPVPGGNTEAFF. The chain is built from TRBV30 and TRBJ1-1; no firm D call. The CDR3 runs 16 residues. Trimming removed 0 bases from V and 1 base from J, with 15 bases in between. CDR1 and CDR2 (germline): GTSNPN, SVGIG (reference sequence). Drawing the rest from reference TRBV30 and TRBJ1-1, the complete variable domain is SQTIHQWPATLVQPVGSPLSLECTVEGTSNPNLYWYRQAAGRGLQLLFYSVGIGQISSEVPQNLSASRPQDRQFILSSKKLLLSDSGFYLCAWSVPVPGGNTEAFFGQGTRLTVV.

V gene TRBV7-6 combines with J gene TRBJ1-6, with 10 bases matching TRBD1. Trimming took 4 bases from V and 9 from J; bases not matched to a gene: 3. Looked up from germline, CDR1 is SGHVS and CDR2 is FNYEAQ. The CDR3 has 14 residues. CDR3 region: CASSSDRGLSPLHF. The CDR3 coding sequence is TGTGCCAGCAGCTCCGACAGGGGGCTTTCACCCCTCCACTTT.

This clone was observed once. This sequence joins TRBV5-4 and TRBJ2-1; 9 nucleotides align to TRBD1. This CDR3 region has 15 residues. V lost 4 bases, J lost 6 bases, and 8 bases stayed unmatched. Per the germline V gene, CDR1 is SGHNT and CDR2 is YYREEE (reference sequence). Here the CDR3 DNA reads TGTGCCAGCAGCCTACCGGGACAGGGAGGCAATGAGCAGTTCTTC. It specifies CASSLPGQGGNEQFF.

The chain combines TRBV28 with TRBJ2-7, with 7 bases identical to TRBD2. After removal of 6 bases from V and 2 bases from J, the junction contained 4 bases not matched to a gene. The germline V gene encodes CDR1 MDHEN and CDR2 SYDVKM. The CDR3 extends over 13 amino acids. CDR3 DNA: TGTGCCAGCAGGAGCGGGGTGACCTACGAGCAGTACTTC. It yields the protein CASRSGVTYEQYF.

The V call is TRBV6-6, the J call TRBJ1-2; D unresolved. The CDR3 has 13 residues. Germline V gene lookup returns CDR1 MNHNY and CDR2 SVGAGI (reference sequence). The V and J ends lost 5 bases and 13 bases respectively, with 20 bases between them. The CDR3 coding sequence is TGTGCCAGCAGTCAAACGGGAGCCCAGTTGCTCACCTTC. Translating it yields CASSQTGAQLLTF.

This chain connects TRBV30 to TRBJ2-2; 9 bases fit TRBD1. The CDR3 is 14 amino acids. Per the germline V gene, CDR1 is GTSNPN and CDR2 is SVGIG (reference sequence). V gave up 8 bases and J gave up 6 bases; unmatched junction bases: 10. The CDR3 sequence: CAQEGQGKPGELFF. In DNA form, the CDR3 reads TGTGCCCAAGAGGGACAGGGTAAGCCCGGGGAGCTGTTTTTT.

The chain uses TRBV7-9 and TRBJ2-1, with D possibly being TRBD1 (5 bases). Germline V CDR1 and CDR2: SEHNR, FQNEAQ (reference sequence). This CDR3 region has 16 residues. The V gene lost 0 bases and the J gene lost 3 bases, with 12 bases spanning the gap. Here the CDR3 reads CASSLADIRGYNEQFF. The CDR3 DNA is TGTGCCAGCAGCTTAGCCGATATAAGGGGCTACAATGAGCAGTTCTTC.